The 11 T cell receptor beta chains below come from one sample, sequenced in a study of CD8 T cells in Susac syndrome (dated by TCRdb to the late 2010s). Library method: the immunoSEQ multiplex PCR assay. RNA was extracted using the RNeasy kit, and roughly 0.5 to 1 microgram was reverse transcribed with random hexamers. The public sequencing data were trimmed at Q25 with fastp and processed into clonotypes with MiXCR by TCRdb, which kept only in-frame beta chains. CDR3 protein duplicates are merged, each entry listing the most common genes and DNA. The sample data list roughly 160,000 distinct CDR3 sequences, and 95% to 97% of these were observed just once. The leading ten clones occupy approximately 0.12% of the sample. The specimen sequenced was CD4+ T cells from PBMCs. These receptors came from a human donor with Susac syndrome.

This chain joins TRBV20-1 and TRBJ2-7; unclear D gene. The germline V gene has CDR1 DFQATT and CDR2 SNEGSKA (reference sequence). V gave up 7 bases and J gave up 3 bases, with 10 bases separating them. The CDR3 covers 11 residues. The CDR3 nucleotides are TGCAGTGTTCGCGCGCGCTACGAGCAGTACGTC. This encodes CSVRARYEQYV.

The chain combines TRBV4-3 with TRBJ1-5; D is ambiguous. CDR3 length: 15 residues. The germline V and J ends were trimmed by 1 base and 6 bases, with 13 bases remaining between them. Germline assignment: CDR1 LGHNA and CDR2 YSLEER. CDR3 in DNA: TGCGCCAGCAGCCAAGGGGTCGGGATGCCTCAGCCCCAGCATTTT. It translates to CASSQGVGMPQPQHF.

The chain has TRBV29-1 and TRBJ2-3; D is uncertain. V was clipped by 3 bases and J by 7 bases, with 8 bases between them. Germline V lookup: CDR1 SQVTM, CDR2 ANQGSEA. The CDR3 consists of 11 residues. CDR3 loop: CSVDLVHTQYF. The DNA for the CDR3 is TGCAGCGTTGATTTAGTGCATACGCAGTATTTT.

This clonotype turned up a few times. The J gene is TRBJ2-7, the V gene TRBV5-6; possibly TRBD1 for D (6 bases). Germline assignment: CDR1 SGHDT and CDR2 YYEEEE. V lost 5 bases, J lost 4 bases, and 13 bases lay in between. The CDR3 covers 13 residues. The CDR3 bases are TGTGCCAGCAGTTCATCAGGGGCTTACGAGCAGTACGTC. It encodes CASSSSGAYEQYV.

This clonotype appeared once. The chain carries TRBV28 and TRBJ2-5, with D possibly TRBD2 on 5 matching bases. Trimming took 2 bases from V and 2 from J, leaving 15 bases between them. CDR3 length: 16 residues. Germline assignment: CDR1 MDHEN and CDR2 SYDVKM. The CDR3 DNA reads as TGTGCCAGCAGTTTACGGCTAAGAGGGCCTCAAGAGACCCAGTACTTC. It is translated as CASSLRLRGPQETQYF.

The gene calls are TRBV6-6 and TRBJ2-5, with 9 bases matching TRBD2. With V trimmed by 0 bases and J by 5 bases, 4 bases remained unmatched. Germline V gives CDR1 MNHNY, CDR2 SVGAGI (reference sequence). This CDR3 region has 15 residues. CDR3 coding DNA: TGTGCCAGCAGTTACTCGGGCGGGAGGGGGGAGACCCAGTACTTC. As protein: CASSYSGGRGETQYF.

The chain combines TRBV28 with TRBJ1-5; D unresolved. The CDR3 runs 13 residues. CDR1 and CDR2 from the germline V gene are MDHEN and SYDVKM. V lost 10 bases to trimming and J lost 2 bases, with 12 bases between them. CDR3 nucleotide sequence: TGTGCCACCAACCGTGATCGCAATCAGCCCCAGCATTTT. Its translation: CATNRDRNQPQHF.

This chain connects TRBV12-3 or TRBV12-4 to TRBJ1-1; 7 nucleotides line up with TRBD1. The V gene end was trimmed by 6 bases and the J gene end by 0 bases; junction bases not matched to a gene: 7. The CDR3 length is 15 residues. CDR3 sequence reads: CASRARQGLNTEAFF. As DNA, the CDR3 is TGTGCCAGCAGAGCCCGACAGGGTCTGAACACTGAAGCTTTCTTT.

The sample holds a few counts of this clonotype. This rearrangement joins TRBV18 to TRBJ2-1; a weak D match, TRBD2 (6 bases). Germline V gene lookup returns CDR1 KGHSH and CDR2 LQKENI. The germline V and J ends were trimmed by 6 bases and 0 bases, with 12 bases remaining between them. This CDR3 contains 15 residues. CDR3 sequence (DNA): TGTGCCAGCTCCCAGGAGGGAAGCTCCTACAATGAGCAGTTCTTC. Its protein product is CASSQEGSSYNEQFF.

The CDR3 here is CSVSPGGGANVLTF. CDR3 sequence (DNA): TGCAGCGTCTCCCCGGGGGGTGGGGCCAACGTCCTGACTTTC. This sequence joins TRBV29-1 and TRBJ2-6; 7 positions agree with TRBD2. This CDR3 has 14 residues. Per the germline V gene, CDR1 is SQVTM and CDR2 is ANQGSEA. Germline trimming cut 6 bases from V and 3 bases from J; bases unmatched to any gene: 5.

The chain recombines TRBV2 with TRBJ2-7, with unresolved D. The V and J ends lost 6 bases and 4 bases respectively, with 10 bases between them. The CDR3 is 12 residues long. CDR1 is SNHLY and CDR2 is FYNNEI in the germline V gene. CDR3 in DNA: TGTGCCAGCAGCTCGACCCGATACGAGCAGTACGTC. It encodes CASSSTRYEQYV.